These 30 T cell receptor beta chains originate from one sample sequenced in a study of OX40 agonist ivuxolimab in advanced cancers. This table comes from immunoSEQ multiplex PCR, and its TCRdb copy is limited to in-frame clones, with some not included. This table has under 30,000 clones, 65% to 80% appearing once. Sequences were derived from CD4+ or CD8+ T cells sorted from blood, sampled in a trial of the OX40 agonist ivuxolimab. These receptors were taken from an adult with an advanced solid tumor such as melanoma, head and neck, liver or kidney cancer.

CDR3 coding DNA: TGTGCCAGCAGCACGGACAGGGGGGGATACGAGCAGTACTTC. As protein: CASSTDRGGYEQYF. The chain carries TRBV7-9 and TRBJ2-7, with TRBD1 matching 10 bases. The germline CDR1 and CDR2 sequences are SEHNR and FQNEAQ (reference sequence). CDR3 size: 14 residues. V dropped 5 bases and J dropped 4; count of bases not matched to a gene: 5.

This chain joins TRBV9 and TRBJ1-5; D is ambiguous. The CDR3 has 15 residues. The germline CDR1 and CDR2 sequences are SGDLS and YYNGEE. Trimming removed 0 bases from V and 3 bases from J, with 10 bases in between. The CDR3: CASSVGGFANQPQHF. CDR3 in DNA: TGTGCCAGCAGCGTAGGAGGGTTCGCCAATCAGCCCCAGCATTTT. Full variable domain (missing parts from reference TRBV9 and TRBJ1-5): DSGVTQTPKHLITATGQRVTLRCSPRSGDLSVYWYQQSLDQGLQFLIQYYNGEERAKGNILERFSAQQFPDLHSELNLSSLELGDSALYFCASSVGGFANQPQHFGDGTRLSIL.

The V gene is TRBV4-1, the J gene TRBJ2-3, with 8 bases that match TRBD1. The V gene end was trimmed by 3 bases and the J gene end by 5 bases; junction bases not matched to a gene: 7. The CDR3 has 15 residues. Germline V lookup: CDR1 MGHRA, CDR2 YSYEKL. The CDR3 nucleotides read TGCGCCAGCAGCCAGGGACAGGTCGGTGGAGATACGCAGTATTTT. This gives the protein CASSQGQVGGDTQYF.

This chain joins TRBV19 and TRBJ1-5; no reliable D call. CDR1 is LNHDA and CDR2 is SQIVND in the germline V gene (reference sequence). The CDR3 is 14 residues long. V lost 1 base, J lost 3 bases, and 7 bases lay in between. In DNA form, the CDR3 reads TGTGCCAGTAGTATAGCCCTTTACAATCAGCCCCAGCATTTT. It yields the protein CASSIALYNQPQHF.

The rearrangement uses TRBV7-9 and TRBJ1-4; D possibly corresponds to TRBD1 (6 bases). The CDR3 has 14 residues. CDR1 is SEHNR, CDR2 FQNEAQ, per germline (reference sequence). The V and J ends lost 4 bases and 1 base respectively, with 7 bases between them. CDR3 DNA sequence: TGTGCCAGCAGCTACAGGGTAACTAATGAAAAACTGTTTTTT. Its protein is CASSYRVTNEKLFF. The whole variable domain, filled in from reference TRBV7-9 and TRBJ1-4, reads DTGVSQNPRHKITKRGQNVTFRCDPISEHNRLYWYRQTLGQGPEFLTYFQNEAQLEKSRLLSDRFSAERPKGSFSTLEIQRTEQGDSAMYLCASSYRVTNEKLFFGSGTQLSVL.

The genes are TRBV5-6 and TRBJ2-3; D unclear. The CDR3 has 13 amino acids. Germline V gene lookup returns CDR1 SGHDT and CDR2 YYEEEE. The ends were cut back, 1 base at V and 1 base at J, with 4 bases in the middle. The CDR3 spells CASSLTGTDTQYF. The CDR3 DNA follows: TGTGCCAGCAGCTTGACAGGCACAGATACGCAGTATTTT.

This clone was found a few times. The V call is TRBV6-5, the J call TRBJ2-1; a weak D match, TRBD1 (6 bases). Germline lookup yields CDR1 MNHEY and CDR2 SVGAGI. The CDR3 runs to 13 residues. The V end was cut by 1 base, the J end by 10 bases, with 11 bases between. CDR3 in amino acids: CASSYFAQGEQFF. The CDR3 coding sequence is TGTGCCAGCAGTTACTTTGCTCAGGGGGAGCAGTTCTTC.

V and J are TRBV5-6 and TRBJ2-7, with TRBD1 matching 9 bases. J gave up 3 bases and V 3 bases, and 7 bases lay outside the gene matches. In germline, CDR1 is SGHDT, CDR2 YYEEEE. The CDR3 length is 15 residues. CDR3 sequence (DNA): TGTGCCAGCAGCTCCGCCCCGACAGGGGGCTACGAGCAGTACTTC. Translated: CASSSAPTGGYEQYF.

This clone counts as medium-sized. The rearrangement links TRBV15 to TRBJ2-7; TRBD1 is a possible D gene (6 bases). Germline CDR1 and CDR2: LNHNV and YYDKDF (reference sequence). The CDR3 is 15 amino acids. Trimming took off 0 bases at V and 1 base at J, with 10 bases between the two ends. CDR3 amino acids: CATSRDQGSSYEQYF. The CDR3 region has the DNA TGTGCCACCAGCAGAGATCAGGGGTCTTCCTACGAGCAGTACTTC.

The rearrangement links TRBV1 to TRBJ1-1. TRBV1 is described as a pseudogene. This CDR3 has 15 residues. CDR3 DNA: TGCACCAGCAGCCAAGGGGGTGGCTGGGTCACTGAAGCTTTCTTT. Translated: CTSSQGGGWVTEAFF.

This clone was seen only a few times. This sequence joins TRBV15 and TRBJ2-5; D remains ambiguous. Trimming stripped 0 bases from V and 1 base from J, with 12 bases between. CDR3 length equals 16 residues. Germline assignment: CDR1 LNHNV and CDR2 YYDKDF (reference sequence). The CDR3 sequence: CATSRDGPGGQETQYF. CDR3 sequence (DNA): TGTGCCACCAGCAGAGATGGGCCGGGTGGCCAAGAGACCCAGTACTTC.

This rearrangement joins TRBV13 to TRBJ2-1; D ambiguous. Germline CDR1 reads PRHDT; CDR2 reads FYEKMQ (reference sequence). V was trimmed by 5 bases and J by 0 bases, leaving 11 bases between them. CDR3 size: 15 residues. CDR3: CASSPTESSYNEQFF. Written as DNA, the CDR3 is TGTGCCAGCAGCCCCACCGAAAGCTCCTACAATGAGCAGTTCTTC.

This CDR3 reads CASSIVPGAIEQYF. The CDR3 DNA reads as TGTGCCAGTAGTATAGTACCGGGGGCGATCGAGCAGTACTTC. This chain joins TRBV19 and TRBJ2-7, with D perhaps TRBD1 or TRBD2 (6 bases each). The CDR3 has 14 amino acids. V was cut by 1 base and J by 6 bases, with 13 bases left in between. Germline V lookup: CDR1 LNHDA, CDR2 SQIVND (reference sequence).

The V gene is TRBV4-1, the J gene TRBJ2-3; tentatively, D is TRBD1 (6 bases). The CDR3 covers 15 residues. Per the germline V gene, CDR1 is MGHRA and CDR2 is YSYEKL. Trimming stripped 0 bases from V and 3 bases from J, with 10 bases between. CDR3 nucleotide sequence: TGCGCCAGCAGCCAAGAGTACAGGGTAACAGATACGCAGTATTTT. Amino acid sequence: CASSQEYRVTDTQYF.

This clone was counted a few times. The chain is built from TRBV23-1 and TRBJ1-6; TRBD1 aligns across 8 bases. TRBV23-1 is an open reading frame, and its role is uncertain. Losses at the gene ends were 0 bases for V and 1 base for J; bases not matched to a gene: 11. CDR3 length: 20 residues. The CDR3 DNA reads TGCGCCAGCAGTCAATCGCGCTGGGGGACAGGCTTATCCTATAATTCACCCCTCCACTTT. Its translation: CASSQSRWGTGLSYNSPLHF.

The chain carries TRBV27 and TRBJ2-1; 10 positions match TRBD1. Germline V gene lookup returns CDR1 MNHEY and CDR2 SMNVEV (reference sequence). The V gene end was trimmed by 1 base and the J gene end by 5 bases; junction bases not matched to a gene: 5. This CDR3 is 16 amino acids long. This chain's CDR3 is CASSLLPGQGNNEQFF. CDR3 sequence (DNA): TGTGCCAGCAGTTTATTACCGGGACAGGGGAACAATGAGCAGTTCTTC.

The V call is TRBV4-1, the J call TRBJ1-5; D not certain. The germline CDR1 and CDR2 sequences are MGHRA and YSYEKL. V shed 4 bases and J shed 0 bases, with 10 bases lying between them. This CDR3 region has 15 residues. The CDR3 reads CASSPRDNSNQPQHF. DNA for the CDR3: TGCGCCAGCAGCCCTCGTGACAATAGCAATCAGCCCCAGCATTTT.

Comments on this clone: A read error is possible here, since a much larger clone lies one base away. The chain uses TRBV10-3 and TRBJ1-1; D not resolved. Per germline, CDR1 ENHRY and CDR2 SYGVKD. This CDR3 has 13 amino acids. The chain's CDR3 is CAISESVITETFF. The DNA for the CDR3 is TGTGCCATCAGTGAGTCGGTGATCACTGAAACTTTCTTT.

This clone was seen a single time. V and J are TRBV11-1 and TRBJ2-4; the match to TRBD2 covers 7 bases. This CDR3 spans 14 amino acids. With 5 bases clipped from V and 3 bases from J, the junction kept 4 bases outside the gene matches. The germline V gene encodes CDR1 SGHAT and CDR2 FQDESV (reference sequence). The CDR3, as DNA: TGTGCCAGCAGCCCGGGGGGTGGCAAAAACATTCAGTACTTC. Translated: CASSPGGGKNIQYF. Based on the CDR3 plus reference TRBV11-1 and TRBJ2-4, the full variable domain is EAEVAQSPRYKITEKSQAVAFWCDPISGHATLYWYRQILGQGPELLVQFQDESVVDDSQLPKDRFSAERLKGVDSTLKIQPAELGDSAMYLCASSPGGGKNIQYFGAGTRLSVL.

Concerning this clone itself: Additional DNA sequences in this sample encode the identical CDR3. J is TRBJ2-7 and V is TRBV9, with TRBD2 as a possible D gene (5 bases). The CDR3 extends over 14 amino acids. Trimming stripped 0 bases from V and 0 bases from J, with 7 bases between. The V gene's germline CDR1 is SGDLS and CDR2 YYNGEE. This CDR3 is CASSVVGSSYEQYF. The DNA for the CDR3 is TGTGCCAGCAGCGTAGTAGGGAGCTCCTACGAGCAGTACTTC.

The CDR3 nucleotides read TGTGCCAGCAGCTTAAGAGCGGGGTACACAGATACGCAGTATTTT. Residues: CASSLRAGYTDTQYF. The chain couples TRBV13 to TRBJ2-3; 7 nucleotides align to TRBD2. With V trimmed by 2 bases and J by 2 bases, 4 bases remained unmatched. The CDR3 sequence is 15 residues long. Germline-derived CDR1 and CDR2 are PRHDT and FYEKMQ (reference sequence).

This clone was picked up one time. The chain recombines TRBV19 with TRBJ1-5; D remains unclear. The germline V and J ends were trimmed by 8 bases and 7 bases, with 21 bases remaining between them. This CDR3 contains 15 residues. Germline CDR1 reads LNHDA; CDR2 reads SQIVND (reference sequence). For the CDR3, the DNA is TGTGCCAGTGCGTGGTCGCTAACACCACTGCAGCCCCAGCATTTT. Its protein is CASAWSLTPLQPQHF.

V gene TRBV27 combines with J gene TRBJ1-1; D is unclear. The V gene lost 5 bases and the J gene lost 0 bases, with 7 bases spanning the gap. Germline V lookup: CDR1 MNHEY, CDR2 SMNVEV (reference sequence). The CDR3 contains 13 residues. CDR3 amino acids: CASSLALNTEAFF. DNA for the CDR3: TGTGCCAGCAGTCTGGCCCTGAACACTGAAGCTTTCTTT.

The J gene is TRBJ2-3, the V gene TRBV7-2, with D unresolved. Germline V gene data show CDR1 as SGHTA and CDR2 as FQGNSA. The CDR3 is 12 residues long. Deletions cut 1 base from V and 4 bases from J, with 3 bases between. The CDR3, as DNA: TGTGCCAGCAGCTTAGTTCCAGATACGCAGTATTTT. Residues: CASSLVPDTQYF. The full variable domain, its missing parts supplied by reference TRBV7-2 and TRBJ2-3, is GAGVSQSPSNKVTEKGKDVELRCDPISGHTALYWYRQSLGQGLEFLIYFQGNSAPDKSGLPSDRFSAERTGGSVSTLTIQRTQQEDSAVYLCASSLVPDTQYFGPGTRLTVL.

The rearrangement joins TRBV6-5 to TRBJ2-7; D is possibly TRBD1 (5 bases). CDR1 and CDR2 from the germline V gene are MNHEY and SVGAGI. The V and J ends lost 7 bases and 3 bases respectively, with 16 bases between them. CDR3 length: 14 amino acids. In DNA form, the CDR3 reads TGTGCCAGCACCGACGGCAGGGAAAACTACGAGCAGTACTTC. Translation: CASTDGRENYEQYF.

The J gene is TRBJ2-1, the V gene TRBV7-8, with 15 bases identical to TRBD2. V lost 5 bases to trimming and J lost 10 bases; unmatched junction nucleotides: 9. This CDR3 is built from 16 residues. Germline V gene data show CDR1 as SGHVS and CDR2 as FQNEAQ. CDR3 loop: CASSDPGTSGGLEQFF. The CDR3 region has the DNA TGTGCCAGCAGCGATCCCGGGACTAGCGGGGGGCTAGAGCAGTTCTTC.

This clone occurred a few times. This chain links TRBV30 with TRBJ2-7, with D perhaps TRBD1 (6 bases). CDR1 is GTSNPN, CDR2 SVGIG, per germline (reference sequence). CDR3 length equals 13 residues. Trimming took 5 bases from V and 2 from J, leaving 13 bases between them. In DNA form, the CDR3 reads TGTGCCTGGTCCAACAGGGCGACCTACGAGCAGTACTTC. Protein product: CAWSNRATYEQYF.

The V gene is TRBV5-5, the J gene TRBJ2-7, with D possibly being TRBD1 (6 bases). Per the germline V gene, CDR1 is SGHKS and CDR2 is YYEKEE (reference sequence). V was clipped by 4 bases and J by 6 bases, with 17 bases between them. The CDR3 extends over 14 amino acids. The CDR3 sequence is CASSVLDSVAEQYF. CDR3 bases: TGTGCCAGCAGCGTGCTGGACAGCGTGGCCGAGCAGTACTTC.

This rearrangement joins TRBV4-3 to TRBJ2-1, with 11 bases fitting TRBD2. This CDR3 has 17 residues. Unmatched junction bases numbered 6, after V lost 1 base and J lost 4 bases. Looked up from germline, CDR1 is LGHNA and CDR2 is YSLEER. In DNA form, the CDR3 reads TGCGCCAGCAGCCAAGTAGCGACTAGCGGGGCGTACAATGAGCAGTTCTTC. Protein product: CASSQVATSGAYNEQFF.

This clone turned up a few times. The V call is TRBV6-4, the J call TRBJ1-6; D may be TRBD1 (5 bases). V lost 7 bases and J 0 bases, leaving 22 bases between the germline ends. Germline assignment: CDR1 MRHNA and CDR2 SNTAGT. The CDR3 runs 19 residues. CDR3 protein: CASKGTPSLPSSYNSPLHF. The CDR3 coding sequence is TGTGCCAGCAAAGGGACCCCTTCGCTACCAAGCTCCTATAATTCACCCCTCCACTTT.